This T cell receptor beta chain was profiled in a study of TIL therapy for anti-PD-1-resistant metastatic lung cancer. There are 12 residues in the CDR3. CDR1 and CDR2 from the germline V gene are KGHSH and LQKENI. Trimming removed 4 bases at V and 4 bases at J, with 5 bases between. Documented time point: pre-treatment sample, taken before nivolumab and TIL therapy. Stage 4 NSCLC adults joined between late 2017 and 2020. The immunoSEQ assay was v3. The table came from immunoSEQ multiplex PCR; TCRdb's copy has only in-frame clones and leaves some out. The table lists more than 20,000 clones, roughly 79% of them singletons.

Material: blood, obtained at baseline. The chain has TRBV18 and TRBJ1-5, with unresolved D. The source is a person aged 25-85 years with non-small cell lung cancer. DNA for the CDR3: TGTGCCAGCTCACAAGGGAATCAGCCCCAGCATTTT. It yields the protein CASSQGNQPQHF.